This T cell receptor beta chain originates from a study of T cell responses to AZD1222 COVID-19 vaccine listed by TCRdb under 2021. About the full investigation: Because spike-specific TCR depth and breadth did not differ between the two schedules, AZD1222 recipients who got a second dose at roughly 4 weeks were pooled with those who got a second dose at roughly 12 weeks. A total of 233 trial participants underwent TCR sequencing, of whom some 210 received two doses of AZD1222 and some 25 received two doses of the MenACWY control vaccine. Enrollment into the trials was organized by age into subgroups of 18-55, 56-69 and 70-plus years, and those subgroups contained 148, 28 and 57 TCR-sequenced participants, respectively.

For CDR1 and CDR2, the germline V gene (reference sequence) lists LNHDA and SQIVND. Counted from cysteine to phenylalanine, this CDR3 has 15 amino acids. Left in the record is the CDR3 DNA by itself, 45 bases read in frame from the first base. V loses 7 bases, J loses 2 bases, and the germline ends lie 18 bases apart. The sample's time point, from its label and the paper: baseline before first vaccination. The vaccinee samples were drawn from two UK trials, COV001 and COV002, one of which was a single-blind randomized controlled phase 2/3 trial testing AZD1222 (ChAdOx1 nCoV-19) in healthy adults. For TCRbeta chain sequencing, PBMC samples were collected from trial participants at day 0 and at day 28 after the second dose. This clone has a single count. What this receptor recognizes is not known. Qualities for individual bases were not recorded, and no much larger clone is one base off. The CDR3 regions of human TCRbeta chains were subjected to immunosequencing. The published analysis was carried out like this. Repertoire TCRs were matched against a reference library of SARS-CoV-2-specific TCRs generated with the MIRA antigen-specificity platform. Breadth meant the fraction of unique TCRs that were SARS-CoV-2-associated, whereas depth meant the fraction of total T cells that were SARS-CoV-2-associated. Using the MIRA data, each spike-specific TCR was assigned both to the spike region to which the TCR was reactive and to a CD4 or CD8 class. Log10-transformed breadth and depth values were compared by one-way ANOVA with Sidak's multiple comparisons tests. Imported from immuneACCESS, the table was reduced by TCRdb to in-frame sequences with V and J called. These copies leave out some clones; in studies compared against another copy, an unresolved V gene accounts for under half, and the cause of the remainder is not known. D and trimming were read from the DNA, whereas the V and J calls and clone size are those reported in that table. The sample table holds around 120,000 clones, of which 80% to 90% were seen once. The ten largest clones capture about 1.5% of the sample.

What the research found in general, with its limitations: Participants were mostly white British, with more females than males. The authors suggested clonal diversity may have been underestimated. Because no day 14 peak-response samples were available, repertoires were characterized only after the peak T cell response. Nearly half of unique spike-specific TCRs reportedly recognized epitopes outside regions mutated in the B.1.351 and B.1.1.7 variants. A significant rise in spike-specific TCR breadth and depth was observed after two AZD1222 doses relative to day 0 and relative to MenACWY recipients. The whole spike protein was spanned by vaccine-associated CD4 TCRs, and dominant responses were seen in regions 160-218 and 743-854. Conclusions about previously exposed vaccinees were limited because only six AZD1222 recipients were SARS-CoV-2 seropositive at baseline. In the small 56-69-year group, the increase in depth fell short of significance, most likely because of low power.

The source is an adult in good health. Recombination linked TRBV19 to TRBJ2-7; no D gene can be assigned with confidence. The sequencing here drew on peripheral blood, taken on day 0 of AZD1222 vaccination. The CDR3 protein sequence reads: CASIGSWVQPYEQYF. The nucleotides read TGTGCCAGTATCGGTTCTTGGGTCCAACCCTACGAGCAGTACTTC.